One and the same sample provided the 7 T cell receptor beta chains below, sequenced in a study of blood T cell repertoires in COVID-19. Profiled with immunoSEQ multiplex PCR; TCRdb holds only in-frame clones, not every one. The table records some 68,000 clones, 88% of them present only once. Material for sequencing was peripheral blood. These receptors originate from a human donor in a cohort sampled during active COVID-19.

The sample holds one count of this clone. The J gene is TRBJ2-7, the V gene TRBV29-1, with D perhaps matching TRBD1 (5 bases). Germline V gene sequence: CDR1 SQVTM, CDR2 ANQGSEA. The CDR3 is made up of 11 amino acids. V was trimmed by 4 bases and J by 4 bases, leaving 8 bases between them. DNA of the CDR3: TGCAGCGTTGTCAGGGATTACGAGCAGTACTTC. Encoded protein: CSVVRDYEQYF.

The chain recombines TRBV5-1 with TRBJ2-7; D might be TRBD1 (6 bases). With 0 bases removed from V and 1 base from J, the gap between germline ends came to 11 bases. The CDR3 covers 15 residues. Germline V lookup: CDR1 SGHRS, CDR2 YFSETQ. CDR3 protein: CASSLDGTPSYEQYF. The CDR3 bases are TGCGCCAGCAGCTTGGATGGGACACCTTCCTACGAGCAGTACTTC.

The chain carries TRBV5-4 and TRBJ2-6, with unresolved D. Trimming took off 0 bases at V and 2 bases at J, with 12 bases between the two ends. The CDR3 consists of 17 residues. Germline V CDR1 and CDR2: SGHNT, YYREEE (reference sequence). CDR3: CASSLGRVRAGANVLTF. The CDR3 bases are TGTGCCAGCAGCTTGGGTCGAGTCCGGGCTGGGGCCAACGTCCTGACTTTC.

The V call is TRBV28, the J call TRBJ1-1, with a possible D match to TRBD1 (5 bases). The V gene's germline CDR1 is MDHEN and CDR2 SYDVKM. V was cut by 7 bases and J by 0 bases, with 12 bases left in between. This CDR3 has 14 residues. The DNA of the CDR3 is TGTGCCAGCACCTTAGGGGTTATGAACACTGAAGCTTTCTTT. This codes for CASTLGVMNTEAFF.

The chain links TRBV5-6 to TRBJ1-5; D is ambiguous. Per the germline V gene, CDR1 is SGHDT and CDR2 is YYEEEE. This CDR3 is 14 amino acids long. Trimming removed 1 base from V and 0 bases from J, with 5 bases in between. CDR3 in DNA: TGTGCCAGCAGCTTGATTTATAGCAATCAGCCCCAGCATTTT. It translates to CASSLIYSNQPQHF.

The chain employs TRBV6-5 and TRBJ2-1, with D possibly being TRBD1 (6 bases). The germline V gene encodes CDR1 MNHEY and CDR2 SVGAGI. CDR3 size: 15 residues. V was clipped by 6 bases and J by 8 bases, with 20 bases between them. The CDR3 nucleotides are TGTGCCAGCAGCCCGGACAGCGTAGGGTCCTATGAGCAGTTCTTC. It translates to CASSPDSVGSYEQFF.

J is TRBJ1-6 and V is TRBV2; TRBD1 agrees at 11 bases. After removal of 5 bases from V and 10 bases from J, the junction contained 7 bases not matched to a gene. This CDR3 contains 15 residues. Germline V gene lookup returns CDR1 SNHLY and CDR2 FYNNEI. The CDR3 coding sequence is TGTGCCAGCAGTCCCGGGACAGGGGGTTACTCACCCCTCCACTTT. Its protein product is CASSPGTGGYSPLHF.